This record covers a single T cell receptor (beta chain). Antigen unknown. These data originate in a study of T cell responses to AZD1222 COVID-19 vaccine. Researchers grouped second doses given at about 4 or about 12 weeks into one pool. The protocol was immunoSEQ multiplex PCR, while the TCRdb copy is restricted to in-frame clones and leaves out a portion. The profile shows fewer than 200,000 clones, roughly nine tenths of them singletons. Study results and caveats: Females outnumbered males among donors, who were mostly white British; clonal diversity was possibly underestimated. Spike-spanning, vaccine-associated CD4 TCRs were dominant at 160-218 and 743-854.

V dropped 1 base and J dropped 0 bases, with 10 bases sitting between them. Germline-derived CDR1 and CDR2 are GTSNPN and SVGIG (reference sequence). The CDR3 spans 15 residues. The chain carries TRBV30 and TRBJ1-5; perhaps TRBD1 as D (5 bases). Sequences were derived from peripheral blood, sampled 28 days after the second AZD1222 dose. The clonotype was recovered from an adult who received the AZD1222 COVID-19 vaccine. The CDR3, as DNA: TGTGCCTGGAGTGACGACAGTCATAGCAATCAGCCCCAGCATTTT. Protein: CAWSDDSHSNQPQHF. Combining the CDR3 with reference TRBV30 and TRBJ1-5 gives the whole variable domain SQTIHQWPATLVQPVGSPLSLECTVEGTSNPNLYWYRQAAGRGLQLLFYSVGIGQISSEVPQNLSASRPQDRQFILSSKKLLLSDSGFYLCAWSDDSHSNQPQHFGDGTRLSIL.